These 11 T cell receptor beta chains were all obtained from the same sample, sequenced in a study of T-cell reconstitution after alpha-beta-depleted transplantation in children. The authors prepared the TCRbeta library with unique molecular identifiers. Using its own MiXCR run on the PCR reads, TCRdb lists one record per CDR3 protein. The sample has over 45,000 distinct CDR3 sequences, 40% to 55% seen once; the top ten hold nearly 98%. Material: PBMCs, mostly from graft donor cells, obtained 360 days after TCRalphabeta/CD19-depleted stem cell transplant. These receptors all stem from a male patient younger than 18 who had a stem cell transplant for acute lymphoblastic leukemia, so the T cells may come from the graft donor.

The chain is built from TRBV4-2 and TRBJ1-5; D is unresolved. Germline V CDR1 and CDR2: LGHNA, YNFKEQ. The V and J ends lost 3 bases and 0 bases respectively, with 6 bases between them. The CDR3 extends over 14 amino acids. CDR3 region: CASSQGYSNQPQHF. DNA for the CDR3: TGTGCCAGCAGCCAGGGATATAGCAATCAGCCCCAGCATTTT.

DNA for the CDR3: TGTGCCAGCAGTTTATGGCAGGGGGCGCCCCTACGCACAGATACGCAGTATTTT. Its protein is CASSLWQGAPLRTDTQYF. The chain joins TRBV27 to TRBJ2-3, with 8 bases fitting TRBD1. The CDR3 totals 18 residues. Germline lookup yields CDR1 MNHEY and CDR2 SMNVEV (reference sequence). Losses at the gene ends were 1 base for V and 1 base for J; bases not matched to a gene: 10.

The chain links TRBV7-2 to TRBJ1-4, with a weak D call TRBD1 (5 bases). The V gene lost 2 bases and the J gene lost 2 bases, with 12 bases spanning the gap. Germline CDR1 SGHTA, CDR2 FQGNSA. The CDR3 contains 16 residues. The CDR3 loop is CASSLQGDVTNEKLFF. The CDR3 nucleotides are TGTGCCAGCAGCTTACAGGGAGATGTGACTAATGAAAAACTGTTTTTT.

Concerning this clonotype: Possible read error: a much larger clone is one base away. This chain's CDR3 is CASSATGVYQETQYF. For the CDR3, the DNA is TGTGCCAGCAGTGCGACAGGAGTTTACCAAGAGACCCAGTACTTC. The chain uses TRBV12-3 or TRBV12-4 and TRBJ2-5; D possibly corresponds to TRBD1 (6 bases). Trimming left V 5 bases short and J 0 bases short, with 13 bases between. The CDR3 covers 15 residues.

This sequence joins TRBV9 and TRBJ2-7; D not resolved. The CDR3 is 13 amino acids. Germline-derived CDR1 and CDR2 are SGDLS and YYNGEE. V was clipped by 0 bases and J by 2 bases, with 6 bases between them. This CDR3 reads CASSVGAAYEQYF. The CDR3 nucleotides read TGTGCCAGCAGCGTAGGGGCTGCCTACGAGCAGTACTTC. Based on the CDR3 plus reference TRBV9 and TRBJ2-7, the full variable domain is DSGVTQTPKHLITATGQRVTLRCSPRSGDLSVYWYQQSLDQGLQFLIQYYNGEERAKGNILERFSAQQFPDLHSELNLSSLELGDSALYFCASSVGAAYEQYFGPGTRLTVT.

The rearrangement links TRBV20-1 to TRBJ2-4, with D unclear. Germline assignment: CDR1 DFQATT and CDR2 SNEGSKA (reference sequence). CDR3 length: 14 amino acids. Trimming took off 5 bases at V and 1 base at J, with 12 bases between the two ends. Written as DNA, the CDR3 is TGCAGTGCTTCCCCTGGTCGGGCCAAAAACATTCAGTACTTC. It yields the protein CSASPGRAKNIQYF.

The chain couples TRBV20-1 to TRBJ2-3; 10 nucleotides agree with TRBD1. Germline trimming cut 4 bases from V and 3 bases from J; bases unmatched to any gene: 4. The CDR3 consists of 14 residues. Germline V gives CDR1 DFQATT, CDR2 SNEGSKA (reference sequence). The CDR3 sequence: CSATRDRGTDTQYF. CDR3 bases: TGCAGTGCTACCCGGGACAGGGGAACAGATACGCAGTATTTT.

The J gene is TRBJ1-1, the V gene TRBV12-3 or TRBV12-4; 9 bases are shared with TRBD1. The J segment lost 3 bases and the V segment lost 5 bases, leaving 10 bases of the junction unmatched. The CDR3 totals 16 residues. In nucleotides, the CDR3 is TGTGCCAGCAGTCCCACAGGGGGCGTATGGCACACTGAAGCTTTCTTT. Translated, it gives CASSPTGGVWHTEAFF.

The chain combines TRBV5-1 with TRBJ1-4, with D perhaps matching TRBD1 (6 bases). V was shortened by 0 bases and J by 2 bases, with 11 bases between the two germline ends. Germline V gene lookup returns CDR1 SGHRS and CDR2 YFSETQ. CDR3 length: 16 amino acids. The CDR3 DNA sequence: TGCGCCAGCAGCTTGGTACGGGGGGCCACTAATGAAAAACTGTTTTTT. Encoded protein: CASSLVRGATNEKLFF.

The chain recombines TRBV12-3 or TRBV12-4 with TRBJ2-3, with 9 bases matching TRBD1. The CDR3 is made up of 16 amino acids. V gave up 5 bases and J gave up 3 bases; unmatched junction bases: 9. The CDR3 DNA reads TGTGCCAGCAGTCCTTGGGACAGGGTGAGAACAGATACGCAGTATTTT. Protein: CASSPWDRVRTDTQYF.

V usage is TRBV6-1 and J usage is TRBJ2-7; no definite D call. Germline V gene sequence: CDR1 MNHNS, CDR2 SASEGT. The CDR3 has 12 amino acids. With 1 base removed from V and 7 bases from J, the gap between germline ends came to 8 bases. In DNA form, the CDR3 reads TGTGCCAGCAGTGAAGTAGGAAGGGAGCAGTACTTC. Translated, it gives CASSEVGREQYF.